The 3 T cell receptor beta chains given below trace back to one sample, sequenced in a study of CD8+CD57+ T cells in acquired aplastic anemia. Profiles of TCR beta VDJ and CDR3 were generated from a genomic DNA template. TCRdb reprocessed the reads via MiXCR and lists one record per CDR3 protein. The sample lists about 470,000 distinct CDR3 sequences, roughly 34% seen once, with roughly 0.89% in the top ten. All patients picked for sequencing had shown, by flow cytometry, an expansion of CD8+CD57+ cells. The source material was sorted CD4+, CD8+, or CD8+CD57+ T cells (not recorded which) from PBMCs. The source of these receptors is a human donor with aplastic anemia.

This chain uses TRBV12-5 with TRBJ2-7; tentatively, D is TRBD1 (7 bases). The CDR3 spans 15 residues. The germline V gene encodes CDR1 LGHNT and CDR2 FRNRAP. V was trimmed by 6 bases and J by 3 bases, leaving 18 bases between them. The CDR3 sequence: CASGLTEGAFYEQYF. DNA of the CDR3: TGTGCTAGTGGGCTCACGGAGGGGGCCTTCTACGAGCAGTACTTC.

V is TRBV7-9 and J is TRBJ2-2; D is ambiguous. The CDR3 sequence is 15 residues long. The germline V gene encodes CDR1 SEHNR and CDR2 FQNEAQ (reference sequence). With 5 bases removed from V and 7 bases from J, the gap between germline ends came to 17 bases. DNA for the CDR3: TGTGCCAGCAGCCAGCCTGTTGGTGACAACGGGGAGCTGTTTTTT. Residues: CASSQPVGDNGELFF.

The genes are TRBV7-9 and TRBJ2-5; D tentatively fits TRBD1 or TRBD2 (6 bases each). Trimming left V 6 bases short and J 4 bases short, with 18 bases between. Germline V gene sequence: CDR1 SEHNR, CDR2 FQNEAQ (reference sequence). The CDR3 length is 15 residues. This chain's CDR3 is CASRPGGGPGETQYF. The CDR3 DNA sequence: TGTGCCAGCAGACCAGGTGGGGGGCCTGGAGAGACCCAGTACTTC.